This entry lists 28 T cell receptor beta chains sequenced from one sample in a study of blood T cell repertoires in COVID-19. Data came from immunoSEQ multiplex PCR; TCRdb stores just in-frame clones and leaves some out. The sample yields about 240,000 clones, roughly 90% seen once. The sequenced sample was peripheral blood. These receptor sequences come from a man in his 60s with acute or convalescent COVID-19.

This clone was counted a single time. The chain uses TRBV5-8 and TRBJ1-4; D is possibly TRBD1 (6 bases). V was shortened by 4 bases and J by 8 bases, with 15 bases between the two germline ends. CDR1 SGHTS and CDR2 YDEGEE come from the germline V gene. The CDR3 has 14 amino acids. The CDR3 here is CASSPLGAREKLFF. The CDR3 region has the DNA TGTGCCAGCAGCCCTCTGGGGGCCCGCGAAAAACTGTTTTTT.

The table lists this clone with a few counts. One end of the junction does not line up with germline, which may come from a read error. V gene TRBV7-7 combines with J gene TRBJ1-3, with 7 bases matching TRBD1. The CDR3 has 16 amino acids. Germline lookup yields CDR1 SSHAT and CDR2 FNYEAQ (reference sequence). The CDR3: CASSLTTKTGRGAIYF. The DNA for the CDR3 is TGTGCTAGCAGCTTGACCACTAAGACAGGGCGGGGGGCCATATATTTT.

This chain links TRBV6-1 with TRBJ2-2; 7 bases match TRBD2. CDR3 length equals 13 residues. Germline V gene sequence: CDR1 MNHNS, CDR2 SASEGT. With 2 bases clipped from V and 8 bases from J, the junction kept 2 bases outside the gene matches. The CDR3 here is CASSEWREGELFF. CDR3 bases: TGTGCCAGCAGTGAATGGCGGGAGGGGGAGCTGTTTTTT.

The chain couples TRBV7-2 to TRBJ2-6; a possible D gene is TRBD2 (7 bases). In germline, CDR1 is SGHTA, CDR2 FQGNSA. The CDR3 covers 15 residues. Deletions cut 8 bases from V and 0 bases from J, with 11 bases between. CDR3 nucleotides: TGTGCCAGCTGGGGGGGCTACTCTGGGGCCAACGTCCTGACTTTC. Protein sequence: CASWGGYSGANVLTF.

This rearrangement joins TRBV27 to TRBJ1-5, with TRBD1 matching over 8 bases. Trimming took 5 bases from V and 5 from J; bases not matched to a gene: 8. The CDR3 runs 15 residues. In germline, CDR1 is MNHEY, CDR2 SMNVEV (reference sequence). CDR3 sequence reads: CASSLRAGGDQPQHF. The CDR3 bases are TGTGCCAGCAGTCTCCGGGCAGGGGGCGATCAGCCCCAGCATTTT.

The CDR3 DNA follows: TGCGCCAGCAGCCAAGATCGGGCTAGCGGGAGGCAAAACATTCAGTACTTC. This translates into CASSQDRASGRQNIQYF. The chain uses TRBV4-1 and TRBJ2-4, with 11 bases matching TRBD2. The V gene end was trimmed by 0 bases and the J gene end by 5 bases; junction bases not matched to a gene: 6. CDR3 length equals 17 residues. CDR1 and CDR2 (germline): MGHRA, YSYEKL.

The rearrangement links TRBV18 to TRBJ1-5; 7 nucleotides line up with TRBD1. Losses at the gene ends were 5 bases for V and 0 bases for J; bases not matched to a gene: 19. CDR3 length: 20 amino acids. Germline lookup yields CDR1 KGHSH and CDR2 LQKENI. For the CDR3, the DNA is TGTGCCAGCTCATCTAAGGGGACAGCGATAGGGGAGAATAGCAATCAGCCCCAGCATTTT. This codes for CASSSKGTAIGENSNQPQHF.

The chain is built from TRBV5-1 and TRBJ2-7; D unresolved. Germline loops: CDR1 SGHRS, CDR2 YFSETQ. The CDR3 spans 14 residues. Trimming took 0 bases from V and 2 from J, leaving 9 bases between them. The CDR3 coding sequence is TGCGCCAGCAGCTTGGGGGCCCTACCCTACGAGCAGTACTTC. This sequence encodes CASSLGALPYEQYF.

The gene calls are TRBV27 and TRBJ2-3; no clear D. Germline V gives CDR1 MNHEY, CDR2 SMNVEV (reference sequence). The ends were cut back, 5 bases at V and 4 bases at J, with 7 bases in the middle. The CDR3 consists of 12 residues. Here the CDR3 reads CASSLFSDTQYF. CDR3 coding DNA: TGTGCCAGCAGTCTTTTTTCAGATACGCAGTATTTT.

The CDR3 loop reads CASSPLGVGNTIYF. The CDR3 DNA reads as TGTGCCAGCAGCCCGCTCGGGGTTGGAAACACCATATATTTT. The chain employs TRBV7-8 and TRBJ1-3; D uncertain. Trimming stripped 5 bases from V and 3 bases from J, with 11 bases between. This CDR3 spans 14 amino acids. Germline V lookup: CDR1 SGHVS, CDR2 FQNEAQ.

This clone was seen more than once but under ten times. The chain's CDR3 is CSGGQGGNTEAFF. The DNA for the CDR3 is TGCAGCGGTGGACAGGGAGGGAACACTGAAGCTTTCTTT. The V call is TRBV29-1, the J call TRBJ1-1; 8 nucleotides line up with TRBD1. This CDR3 contains 13 residues. CDR1 and CDR2 from the germline V gene are SQVTM and ANQGSEA. Trimming took 7 bases from V and 1 from J; bases not matched to a gene: 5.

The V call is TRBV19, the J call TRBJ2-5; weak D call: TRBD1 (7 bases). Per germline, CDR1 LNHDA and CDR2 SQIVND (reference sequence). This CDR3 contains 15 residues. Between the trimmed V and J ends, which lost 4 bases and 1 base, there was a span of 13 bases. In DNA form, the CDR3 reads TGTGCCAGTAGTAAGCAGGGGGGACTCCAAGAGACCCAGTACTTC. Its translation: CASSKQGGLQETQYF.

The chain joins TRBV19 to TRBJ1-2, with 9 nucleotides matching TRBD1. This CDR3 is built from 13 residues. Germline CDR1 reads LNHDA; CDR2 reads SQIVND (reference sequence). The J segment lost 3 bases and the V segment lost 11 bases, leaving 7 bases of the junction unmatched. The CDR3 nucleotides read TGTGCCTTCAGACAGGGGGAACACTATGGCTACACCTTC. It codes for CAFRQGEHYGYTF.

This clone was detected a few times. This chain joins TRBV7-9 and TRBJ1-1; D not resolved. V lost 4 bases and J lost 7, with 7 bases in between. The CDR3 extends over 11 amino acids. Germline V gives CDR1 SEHNR, CDR2 FQNEAQ (reference sequence). The CDR3 nucleotides read TGTGCCAGCAGCTATACAGATGAAGCTTTCTTT. This codes for CASSYTDEAFF.

The rearrangement joins TRBV10-3 to TRBJ1-5, with D maybe TRBD1 (6 bases). The CDR3 is 12 amino acids. Per the germline V gene, CDR1 is ENHRY and CDR2 is SYGVKD. V was clipped by 10 bases and J by 4 bases, with 11 bases between them. The CDR3 DNA reads TGTGCCACCACTCAGGGGAATCAGCCCCAGCATTTT. The encoded protein is CATTQGNQPQHF.

The J gene is TRBJ2-5, the V gene TRBV4-1; 7 nucleotides align to TRBD2. The V and J ends lost 5 bases and 4 bases, in that order; junction bases with no gene match: 10. Germline lookup yields CDR1 MGHRA and CDR2 YSYEKL. CDR3 length equals 15 residues. CDR3 nucleotides: TGCGCCAGCAGCGTTACGACTAGCCCGGCAGAGACCCAGTACTTC. This gives the protein CASSVTTSPAETQYF.

The chain combines TRBV11-2 with TRBJ1-1; D not resolved. Trimming removed 6 bases from V and 7 bases from J, with 12 bases in between. Germline CDR1 and CDR2: SGHAT and FQNNGV. The CDR3 length is 12 residues. CDR3 DNA sequence: TGTGCCAGCAGTTCCACGCAGGATGAAGCTTTCTTT. Its translation is CASSSTQDEAFF.

This sequence joins TRBV27 and TRBJ1-6, with a weak D call TRBD1 (6 bases). Germline V gene data show CDR1 as MNHEY and CDR2 as SMNVEV (reference sequence). There are 13 residues in the CDR3. Deletions cut 6 bases from V and 8 bases from J, with 11 bases between. The CDR3 DNA reads TGTGCCAGCAGAGACAGGTTCGATTCACCCCTCCACTTT. Residues: CASRDRFDSPLHF.

The gene calls are TRBV18 and TRBJ1-6, with a weak D call TRBD1 (5 bases). The length of the CDR3 is 15 residues. V was pared by 3 bases and J by 7 bases, with 13 bases between. CDR1 is KGHSH and CDR2 is LQKENI in the germline V gene. The CDR3 here is CASSPPTAENSPLHF. The CDR3 DNA follows: TGTGCCAGCTCACCCCCGACAGCTGAAAATTCACCCCTCCACTTT.

The chain couples TRBV3-1 (or the pseudogene TRBV3-2) to TRBJ1-4; 9 nucleotides align to TRBD1. Germline V gene data show CDR1 as LGHDT and CDR2 as YNNKEL (reference sequence). The CDR3 is made up of 13 amino acids. J lost 7 bases, V lost 4 bases, and 1 base had no gene match. The CDR3 bases are TGTGCCAGCAGCCGACAGGGGGGTGAAAAACTGTTTTTT. Protein sequence: CASSRQGGEKLFF.

This clone was observed a few times. The chain uses TRBV2 and TRBJ1-5; 7 positions agree with TRBD1. The V gene's germline CDR1 is SNHLY and CDR2 FYNNEI. V gave up 0 bases and J gave up 1 base; unmatched junction bases: 6. The CDR3 sequence is 17 residues long. In DNA, the CDR3 is TGTGCCAGCAGTGAAGCTCTACCGGGACAGAGCAATCAGCCCCAGCATTTT. Protein: CASSEALPGQSNQPQHF.

The V and J genes are TRBV7-3 and TRBJ2-7; TRBD2 aligns across 7 bases. Germline CDR1 and CDR2: SGHTA and FQGTGA. The junction had 9 bases not matched to a gene; V was cut back by 2 bases and J by 5 bases. This CDR3 has 15 amino acids. In DNA form, the CDR3 reads TGTGCCAGCAGCTTAGTTGCGGGAGAACAACACGAGCAGTACTTC. Translating gives CASSLVAGEQHEQYF.

The chain has TRBV4-3 and TRBJ1-4, with 9 positions matching TRBD1. The V and J ends lost 4 bases and 4 bases, in that order; junction bases with no gene match: 4. The V gene's germline CDR1 is LGHNA and CDR2 YSLEER. The CDR3 contains 15 residues. The CDR3 sequence: CASSPGQGLNEKLFF. As DNA, the CDR3 is TGCGCCAGCAGCCCTGGACAGGGGCTTAATGAAAAACTGTTTTTT.

The chain uses TRBV5-1 and TRBJ2-7; D might be TRBD1 (5 bases). V gave up 0 bases and J gave up 6 bases, with 16 bases separating them. This CDR3 comprises 15 residues. CDR1 SGHRS and CDR2 YFSETQ come from the germline V gene. Here the CDR3 DNA reads TGCGCCAGCAGCTTGGACCCGGACAACCTTTTCGAGCAGTACTTC. Protein: CASSLDPDNLFEQYF.

Here the CDR3 DNA reads TGTGCCAGCAGAGCGGGAGCGATTGAGACCCAGTACTTC. Its protein is CASRAGAIETQYF. The J gene is TRBJ2-5, the V gene TRBV12-3 or TRBV12-4, with TRBD2 identical over 8 bases. CDR3 size: 13 residues. Trimming at V came to 6 bases and at J to 5 bases, leaving 5 bases not matched to a gene.

The chain employs TRBV12-3 or TRBV12-4 and TRBJ2-2; D not resolved. The CDR3 length is 13 residues. V dropped 7 bases and J dropped 3 bases, with 9 bases sitting between them. CDR3 DNA: TGTGCCAGCAAAAAACTTTACACCGGGGAGCTGTTTTTT. Its protein product is CASKKLYTGELFF.

As regards this clone: At the DNA level, this CDR3 is encoded by other sequences in the same sample as well. The chain employs TRBV29-1 and TRBJ1-5; 11 positions agree with TRBD1. V lost 6 bases, J lost 4 bases, and 2 bases stayed unmatched. In germline, CDR1 is SQVTM, CDR2 ANQGSEA. CDR3 length: 13 residues. The CDR3 coding sequence is TGCAGCGTGGGACAGGGGGGGAATCAGCCCCAGCATTTT. Amino acid sequence: CSVGQGGNQPQHF.

The chain couples TRBV6-5 to TRBJ1-4; TRBD1 aligns across 7 bases. The CDR3 loop spans 15 amino acids. After removal of 6 bases from V and 4 bases from J, the junction contained 8 bases not matched to a gene. Germline-derived CDR1 and CDR2 are MNHEY and SVGAGI. CDR3 amino acids: CASRTGQAGNEKLFF. CDR3 DNA sequence: TGTGCCAGCAGGACCGGACAGGCTGGTAATGAAAAACTGTTTTTT.